This T cell receptor beta chain is from a study of OX40 agonist ivuxolimab in advanced cancers. As for the study in general: Patients received ivuxolimab, an agonistic anti-OX40 (CD134) antibody. Across the patients, intravenous ivuxolimab was delivered every 2 weeks at 0.01 to 10 mg/kg. Cancers in dose escalation were hepatocellular, melanoma, renal cell and head and neck.

The method was immunoSEQ multiplex PCR; TCRdb's version includes in-frame clones alone and lacks a portion of them. The sample yields around 70,000 clones, roughly four fifths seen once. This CDR3 has 13 amino acids. With 5 bases removed from V and 12 bases from J, the gap between germline ends came to 17 bases. The germline CDR1 and CDR2 sequences are SGHNT and YENEEA. The rearrangement joins TRBV11-3 to TRBJ2-1; D is perhaps TRBD2 (5 bases). The sample consisted of CD4+ or CD8+ T cells sorted from blood, taken in a trial of the OX40 agonist ivuxolimab. This TCR came from an adult with an advanced solid tumor such as melanoma, head and neck, liver or kidney cancer. The CDR3 sequence: CASSRGLDPLQFF. The CDR3, as DNA: TGTGCCAGCAGCAGAGGACTCGACCCACTGCAGTTCTTC.